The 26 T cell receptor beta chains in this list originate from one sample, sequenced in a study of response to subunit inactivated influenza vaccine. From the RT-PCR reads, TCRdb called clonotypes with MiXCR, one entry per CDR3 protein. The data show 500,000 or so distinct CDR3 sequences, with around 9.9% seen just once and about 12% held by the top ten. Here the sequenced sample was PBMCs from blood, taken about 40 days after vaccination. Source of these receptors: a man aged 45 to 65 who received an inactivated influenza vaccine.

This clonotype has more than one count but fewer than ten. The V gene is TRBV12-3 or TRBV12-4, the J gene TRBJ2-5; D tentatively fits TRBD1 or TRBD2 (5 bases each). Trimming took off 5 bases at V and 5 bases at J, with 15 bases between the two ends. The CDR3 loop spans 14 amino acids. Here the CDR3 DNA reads TGTGCCAGCAGTGCCCGGAACAGGAGGGAGACCCAGTACTTC. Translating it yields CASSARNRRETQYF.

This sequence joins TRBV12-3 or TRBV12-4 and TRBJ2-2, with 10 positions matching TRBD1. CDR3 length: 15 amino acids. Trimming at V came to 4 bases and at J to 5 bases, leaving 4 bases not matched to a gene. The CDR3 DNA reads TGTGCCAGCAGTTCTCGGGACAGGGGAACCGGGGAGCTGTTTTTT. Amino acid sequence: CASSSRDRGTGELFF.

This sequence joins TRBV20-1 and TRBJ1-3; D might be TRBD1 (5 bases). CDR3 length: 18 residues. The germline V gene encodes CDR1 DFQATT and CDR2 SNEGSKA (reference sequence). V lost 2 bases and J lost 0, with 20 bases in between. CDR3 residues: CSARLPGGAFNSGNTIYF. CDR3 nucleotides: TGCAGTGCTAGACTACCCGGTGGGGCCTTTAACTCTGGAAACACCATATATTTT.

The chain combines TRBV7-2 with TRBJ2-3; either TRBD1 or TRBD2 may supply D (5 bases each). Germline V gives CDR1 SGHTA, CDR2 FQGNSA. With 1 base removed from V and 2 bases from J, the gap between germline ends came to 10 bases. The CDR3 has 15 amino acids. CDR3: CASSLEWGNTDTQYF. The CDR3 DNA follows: TGTGCCAGCAGCTTAGAGTGGGGGAACACAGATACGCAGTATTTT.

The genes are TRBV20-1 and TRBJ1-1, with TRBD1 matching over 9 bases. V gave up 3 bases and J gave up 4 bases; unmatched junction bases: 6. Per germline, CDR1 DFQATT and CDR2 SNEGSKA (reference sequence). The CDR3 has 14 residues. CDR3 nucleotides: TGCAGTGCTAGGGGTAGGGACAGGGTCACTGAAGCTTTCTTT. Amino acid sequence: CSARGRDRVTEAFF.

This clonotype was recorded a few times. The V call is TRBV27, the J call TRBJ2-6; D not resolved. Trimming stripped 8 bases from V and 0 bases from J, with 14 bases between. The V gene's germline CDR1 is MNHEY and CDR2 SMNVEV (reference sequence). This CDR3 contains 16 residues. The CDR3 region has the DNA TGTGCCAGCGGGTCCGCTGTTGGCTCTGGGGCCAACGTCCTGACTTTC. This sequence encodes CASGSAVGSGANVLTF.

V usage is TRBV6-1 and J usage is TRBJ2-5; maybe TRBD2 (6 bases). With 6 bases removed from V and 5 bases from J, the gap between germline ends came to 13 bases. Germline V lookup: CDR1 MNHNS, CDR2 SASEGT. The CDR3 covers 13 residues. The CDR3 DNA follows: TGTGCCAGCAGGGAGGGGTTTTCGGAGACCCAGTACTTC. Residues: CASREGFSETQYF.

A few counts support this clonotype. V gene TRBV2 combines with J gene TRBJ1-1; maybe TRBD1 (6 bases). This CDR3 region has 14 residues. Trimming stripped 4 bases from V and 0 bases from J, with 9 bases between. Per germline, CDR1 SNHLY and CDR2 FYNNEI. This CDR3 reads CASSGDTVNTEAFF. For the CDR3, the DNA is TGTGCCAGCAGTGGGGACACGGTGAACACTGAAGCTTTCTTT.

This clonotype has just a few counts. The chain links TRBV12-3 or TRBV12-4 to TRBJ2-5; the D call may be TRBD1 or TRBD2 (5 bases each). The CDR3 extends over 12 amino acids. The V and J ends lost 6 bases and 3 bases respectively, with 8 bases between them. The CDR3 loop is CASRGTEETQYF. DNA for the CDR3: TGTGCCAGCAGGGGGACGGAAGAGACCCAGTACTTC.

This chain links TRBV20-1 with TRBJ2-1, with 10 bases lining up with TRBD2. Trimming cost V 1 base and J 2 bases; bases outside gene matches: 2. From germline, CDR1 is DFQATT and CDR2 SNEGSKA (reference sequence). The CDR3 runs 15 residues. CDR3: CSARAGTSAYNEQFF. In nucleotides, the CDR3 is TGCAGTGCTAGAGCTGGGACTAGCGCCTACAATGAGCAGTTCTTC.

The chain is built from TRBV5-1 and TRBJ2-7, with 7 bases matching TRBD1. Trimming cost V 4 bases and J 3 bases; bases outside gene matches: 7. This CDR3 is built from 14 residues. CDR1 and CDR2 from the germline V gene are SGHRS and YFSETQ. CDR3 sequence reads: CASSDAGGRYEQYF. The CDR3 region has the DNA TGCGCCAGCAGCGACGCAGGGGGTCGCTACGAGCAGTACTTC.

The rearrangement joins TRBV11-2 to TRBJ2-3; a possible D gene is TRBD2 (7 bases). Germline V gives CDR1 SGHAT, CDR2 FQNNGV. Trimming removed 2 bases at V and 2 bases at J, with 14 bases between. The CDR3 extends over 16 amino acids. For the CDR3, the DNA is TGTGCCAGCAGCTTAAGGGGGGGAGATCCCACAGATACGCAGTATTTT. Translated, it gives CASSLRGGDPTDTQYF.

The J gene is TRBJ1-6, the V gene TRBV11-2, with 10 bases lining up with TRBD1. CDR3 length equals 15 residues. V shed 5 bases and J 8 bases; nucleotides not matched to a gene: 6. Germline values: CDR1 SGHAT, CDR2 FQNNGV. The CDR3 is CASSGRDRGDSPLHF. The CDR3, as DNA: TGTGCCAGCAGCGGACGGGACAGGGGTGATTCACCCCTCCACTTT.

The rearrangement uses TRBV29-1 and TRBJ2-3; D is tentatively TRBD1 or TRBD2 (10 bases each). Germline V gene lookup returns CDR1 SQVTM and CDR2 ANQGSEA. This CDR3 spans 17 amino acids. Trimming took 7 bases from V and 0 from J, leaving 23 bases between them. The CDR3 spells CSGQGAASGGSTDTQYF. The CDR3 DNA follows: TGCAGCGGACAGGGGGCGGCTAGCGGGGGTAGCACAGATACGCAGTATTTT.

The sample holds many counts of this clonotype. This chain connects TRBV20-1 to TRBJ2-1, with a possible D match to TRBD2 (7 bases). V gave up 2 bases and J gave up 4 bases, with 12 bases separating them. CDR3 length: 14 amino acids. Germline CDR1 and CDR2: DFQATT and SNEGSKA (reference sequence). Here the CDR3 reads CSARSAGAYNEQFF. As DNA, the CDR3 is TGCAGTGCTAGATCCGCGGGGGCATACAATGAGCAGTTCTTC.

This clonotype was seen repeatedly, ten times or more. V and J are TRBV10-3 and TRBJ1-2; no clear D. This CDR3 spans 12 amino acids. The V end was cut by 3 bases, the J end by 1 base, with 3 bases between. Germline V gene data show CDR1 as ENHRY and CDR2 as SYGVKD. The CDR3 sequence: CAISDSNYGYTF. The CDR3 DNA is TGTGCCATCAGTGACAGTAACTATGGCTACACCTTC.

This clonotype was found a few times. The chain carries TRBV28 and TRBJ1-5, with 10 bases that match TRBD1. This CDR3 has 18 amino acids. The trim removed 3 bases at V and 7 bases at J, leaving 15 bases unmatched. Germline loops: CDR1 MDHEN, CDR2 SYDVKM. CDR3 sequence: CASSLGRDRGLGKQPQHF. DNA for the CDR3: TGTGCCAGCAGTTTGGGTCGGGACAGGGGATTAGGTAAGCAGCCCCAGCATTTT.

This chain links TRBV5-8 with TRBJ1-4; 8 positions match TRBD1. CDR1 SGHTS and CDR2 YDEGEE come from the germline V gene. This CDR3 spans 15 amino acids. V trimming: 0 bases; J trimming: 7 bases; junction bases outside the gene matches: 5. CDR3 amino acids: CASSLGQGAPEKLFF. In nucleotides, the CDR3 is TGTGCCAGCAGCTTGGGGCAGGGGGCCCCTGAAAAACTGTTTTTT.

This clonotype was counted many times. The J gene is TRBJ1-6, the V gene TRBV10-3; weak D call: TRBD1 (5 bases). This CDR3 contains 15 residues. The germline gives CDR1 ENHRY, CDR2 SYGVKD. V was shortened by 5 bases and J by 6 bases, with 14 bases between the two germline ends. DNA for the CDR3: TGTGCCATCAGTCCGACCGGACAAGTTAATTCACCCCTCCACTTT. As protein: CAISPTGQVNSPLHF.

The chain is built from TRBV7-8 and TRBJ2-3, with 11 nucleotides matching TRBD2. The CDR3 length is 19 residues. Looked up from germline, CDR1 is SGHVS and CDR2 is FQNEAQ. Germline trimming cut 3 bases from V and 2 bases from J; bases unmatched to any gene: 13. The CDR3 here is CASSLYNPSGRTYTDTQYF. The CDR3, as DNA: TGTGCCAGCAGCTTGTATAATCCTAGCGGGAGGACCTACACAGATACGCAGTATTTT.

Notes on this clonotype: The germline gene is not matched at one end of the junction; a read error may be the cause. The CDR3 coding sequence is TGTGCCAGCAGTTCCCTCGGGAACGCTGAAGCTTTCTTT. Its translation: CASSSLGNAEAFF. The rearrangement links TRBV6-5 to TRBJ1-1; no clear D. The CDR3 covers 13 residues. CDR1 is MNHEY, CDR2 SVGAGI, per germline.

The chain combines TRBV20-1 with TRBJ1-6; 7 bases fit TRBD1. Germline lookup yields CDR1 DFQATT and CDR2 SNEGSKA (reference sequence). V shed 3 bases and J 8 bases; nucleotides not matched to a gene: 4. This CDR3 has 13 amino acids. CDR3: CSASRDSDSPLHF. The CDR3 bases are TGCAGTGCTAGTCGGGACAGCGATTCACCCCTCCACTTT.

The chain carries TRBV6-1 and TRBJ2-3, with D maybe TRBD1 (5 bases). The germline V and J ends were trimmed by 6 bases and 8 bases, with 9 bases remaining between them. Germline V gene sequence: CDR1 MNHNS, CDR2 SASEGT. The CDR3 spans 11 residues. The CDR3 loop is CASRGESTQYF. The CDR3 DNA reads TGTGCCAGCAGAGGGGAAAGTACGCAGTATTTT.

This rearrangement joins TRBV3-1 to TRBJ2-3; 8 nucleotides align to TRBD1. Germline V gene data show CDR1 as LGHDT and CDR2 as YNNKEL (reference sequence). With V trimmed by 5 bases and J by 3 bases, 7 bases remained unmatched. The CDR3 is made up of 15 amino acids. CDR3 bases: TGTGCCAGCAGCATATCGACAGGGGTGACAGATACGCAGTATTTT. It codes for CASSISTGVTDTQYF.

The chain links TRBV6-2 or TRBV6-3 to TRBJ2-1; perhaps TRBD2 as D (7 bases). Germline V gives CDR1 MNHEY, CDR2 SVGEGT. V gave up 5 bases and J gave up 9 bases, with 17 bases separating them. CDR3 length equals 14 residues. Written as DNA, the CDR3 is TGTGCCAGCAGTACCGGGGGAGGGGGAGGTGAGCAGTTCTTC. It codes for CASSTGGGGGEQFF.

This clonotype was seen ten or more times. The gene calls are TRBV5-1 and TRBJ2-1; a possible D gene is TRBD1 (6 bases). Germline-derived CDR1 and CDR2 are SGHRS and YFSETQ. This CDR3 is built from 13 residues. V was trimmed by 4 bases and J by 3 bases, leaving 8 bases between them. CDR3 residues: CASSLTGYNEQFF. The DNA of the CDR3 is TGCGCCAGCAGCCTGACAGGCTACAATGAGCAGTTCTTC.